Below, one TCR beta chain is given with its context. The entry originates in a study of blood T cell repertoires in COVID-19. Study as a whole: The origin of the acute and convalescent COVID-19 samples was the United States, Italy and Spain.

Original data processing: Amplification of reference gene primers provided the estimated nucleated cell counts. Assay used: immunoSEQ multiplex PCR; TCRdb lists only in-frame clones, some missing. That table supplies the V and J calls and clone size; D and trimming were determined from the DNA. This table has 70,000 to 95,000 clones, more than 85% appearing once. What was sequenced was peripheral blood. The receptor was isolated from a man in his fifties or sixties with COVID-19, enrolled during active disease.

CDR3 DNA: TGTGCCAGCAGTTTATCAAGCGGGGTGAACACTGAAGCTTTCTTT. Translated: CASSLSSGVNTEAFF. This sequence joins TRBV27 and TRBJ1-1; the D is unclear. Germline V gene lookup returns CDR1 MNHEY and CDR2 SMNVEV (reference sequence). The length of the CDR3 is 15 residues. Trimming pared 0 bases from V and 0 bases from J, leaving 8 bases between.